A selection of T cell receptor beta chains follows, all from one sample in a study of blood T cell repertoires in COVID-19. TCRdb's table, derived via immunoSEQ multiplex PCR, lists solely in-frame clones and lacks some. The sample carries about 130,000 clones, approximately 81% recorded once. The specimen sequenced was peripheral blood. These receptors originate from a man in his fifties or sixties with acute or convalescent COVID-19. Both conserved end residues are part of each CDR3. A D gene is named only where the DNA matches it firmly. Not all rows give a size; the values are once, few, many and, for expanded clones, a class.

>TRBV24-1|TRBJ1-2|.|.
TGTGCCACCAGTGACGGGTGGCAGAACTATGGCTACACCTTC
CATSDGWQNYGYTF
>TRBV24-1|TRBJ2-7|TRBD2|.
TGTGCCACCAGTGATCACAGCGGGAGCATCTACGAGCAGTACTTC
CATSDHSGSIYEQYF
>TRBV19|TRBJ1-2|.|.
TGTGCCAGTACCAGAGGACAGACTAACTATGGCTACACCTTC
CASTRGQTNYGYTF
>TRBV5-1|TRBJ1-5|TRBD1|.
TGCGCCAGCAGCTGGGGGGACAGGGAGGGGAATCAGCCCCAGCATTTT
CASSWGDREGNQPQHF
>TRBV2|TRBJ2-2|TRBD1|.
TGTGCCAGCAGTGAACAGGGGGCGAACACCGGGGAGCTGTTTTTT
CASSEQGANTGELFF
>TRBV9|TRBJ1-5|.|.
TGTGCCAGCAGCAGAGGGGTGGGGGGTCAGCCCCAGCATTTT
CASSRGVGGQPQHF
>TRBV9|TRBJ2-7|.|.
TGTGCCAGCAGCGTAGGTCCGGGGGTTAGCTCCTACGAGCAGTACTTC
CASSVGPGVSSYEQYF
>TRBV6-5|TRBJ1-1|TRBD1|.
TGTGCCAGCACAACAGGGGGCGAGCACACTGAAGCTTTCTTT
CASTTGGEHTEAFF
>TRBV7-9|TRBJ2-3|.|.
TGTGCCGGGAGAGGCCCCTTGAGCACAGATACGCAGTATTTT
CAGRGPLSTDTQYF
>TRBV5-8|TRBJ2-1|.|.
TGTGCCAGCAGCTTGATTAGTAGCTCCTACAATGAGCAGTTCTTC
CASSLISSSYNEQFF
>TRBV5-1|TRBJ2-2|TRBD2|.
TGCGCCAGCAGCTTGTCTAGCGGGTACACCGGGGAGCTGTTTTTT
CASSLSSGYTGELFF
>TRBV4-2|TRBJ2-1|TRBD1|.
TGTGCCAGCAGCCAAGACAGGGGGTCCTACAATGAGCAGTTCTTC
CASSQDRGSYNEQFF
>TRBV9|TRBJ1-3|.|.
TGTGCCAGCAGCGTATCGCAGGGAAAGACTGGAAACACCATATATTTT
CASSVSQGKTGNTIYF
>TRBV29-1|TRBJ1-6|TRBD1|.
TGCAGCGTCTCGGACAGGGGTGGATCACCCCTCCACTTT
CSVSDRGGSPLHF
>TRBV19|TRBJ2-2|.|few
TGTGCCAGTAGTATACAGGGGTACACCGGGGAGCTGTTTTTT
CASSIQGYTGELFF
>TRBV6-5|TRBJ2-7|.|.
TGTGCCAGCAGTCCCAGGGGCTACGAGCAGTACTTC
CASSPRGYEQYF
>TRBV28|TRBJ1-1|TRBD1|.
TGTGCCAGCAGTCCTGGGACAGGATACACTGAAGCTTTCTTT
CASSPGTGYTEAFF
>TRBV6-5|TRBJ2-7|TRBD2|.
TGTGCCAGCAGTTACTGGGCTAGCGGGGGCTCCTACGAGCAGTACTTC
CASSYWASGGSYEQYF
>TRBV3-1/TRBV3-2|TRBJ2-1|TRBD2|.
TGTGCCAGCAGCCAATTTCTAGCGGGGACCTACAATGAGCAGTTCTTC
CASSQFLAGTYNEQFF
>TRBV10-1|TRBJ2-5|.|.
TGCGCCAGCAGGACAGACTTTGAAACCACTGGGACCCAGTACTTC
CASRTDFETTGTQYF
>TRBV5-1|TRBJ2-4|.|.
TGCGCCAGCATGGAGCGGGTAGGGGACATTCAGTACTTC
CASMERVGDIQYF
>TRBV29-1|TRBJ2-1|TRBD2|.
TGCAGCGTTGATTTCGGGGCTAGCGGGCCCACCACTGAGCAGTTCTTC
CSVDFGASGPTTEQFF
>TRBV19|TRBJ2-2|TRBD2|few
TGTGCCAGTAGTTCCATAGCGGGAGAGTTCACCGGGGAGCTGTTTTTT
CASSSIAGEFTGELFF
>TRBV29-1|TRBJ2-7|TRBD1|once
TGCAGCGTTGTGGACAGGGGGCCTTACGAGCAGTACTTC
CSVVDRGPYEQYF
>TRBV7-8|TRBJ1-5|TRBD1|.
TGTGCCAGCAGCAAGGACAGGGGGCACGAGCCCCAGCATTTT
CASSKDRGHEPQHF
>TRBV14|TRBJ1-1|TRBD1|.
TGTGCCAGCAGCCTCAGGACAGGGCGGAACACTGAAGCTTTCTTT
CASSLRTGRNTEAFF
>TRBV9|TRBJ2-7|TRBD2|.
TGTGCCAGCAGCGCGAGACTAGCGGGGAACTACGAGCAGTACTTC
CASSARLAGNYEQYF
>TRBV12-3/TRBV12-4|TRBJ1-2|.|.
TGTGCCAGCAGTTTAGAGAGAAACTATGGCTACACCTTC
CASSLERNYGYTF
>TRBV10-3|TRBJ2-7|.|.
TGTGCCATCAGTCGGACAGACTCCTACGAGCAGTACTTC
CAISRTDSYEQYF
>TRBV18|TRBJ2-7|TRBD1|.
TGTGCCAGCTCATCGTTTAAAGGACAGGGGGCTAACGAGCAGTACTTC
CASSSFKGQGANEQYF
>TRBV29-1|TRBJ1-2|TRBD1|.
TGCAGCGTTGAAGGGGGGACAGGCCCGACCATGGGCGGCTACACCTTC
CSVEGGTGPTMGGYTF
>TRBV12-3/TRBV12-4|TRBJ1-1|.|.
TGTGCCAGCAGTTTAACTAGGAACACTGAAGCTTTCTTT
CASSLTRNTEAFF
>TRBV10-2|TRBJ1-4|TRBD1|few
TGCGCCAGCAGTAAGGACAGGGGGAGTGAAAAACTGTTTTTT
CASSKDRGSEKLFF
>TRBV7-2|TRBJ1-2|TRBD1|.
TGTGCCAGCAGCACCCCTCTACCGGGACAGGGGCAGGGCTACACCTTC
CASSTPLPGQGQGYTF
>TRBV7-9|TRBJ2-3|.|once
TGTGCCAGCAGCTACGGGACTGACCAAGATACGCAGTATTTT
CASSYGTDQDTQYF
>TRBV4-2|TRBJ1-1|.|.
TGTGCCAGCAGCCAAGTTCCAGGGGAAGTTGAAGCTTTCTTT
CASSQVPGEVEAFF
>TRBV9|TRBJ1-1|.|.
TGTGCCAGCAGCGTAGATTCTCTGGAGTACACTGAAGCTTTCTTT
CASSVDSLEYTEAFF
>TRBV5-4|TRBJ2-3|TRBD2|.
TGTGCCAGCAGCAAGGGGACTAGCAGAAGCACAGATACGCAGTATTTT
CASSKGTSRSTDTQYF
>TRBV5-4|TRBJ1-2|TRBD1|.
TGTGCCAGCAGCTTGGCTCCGGGACAGCCCAACATCTATGGCTACACCTTC
CASSLAPGQPNIYGYTF
>TRBV28|TRBJ2-4|TRBD2|.
TGTGCCAGCAGGGCAGCGGGGGTTGAAGCCAAAAACATTCAGTACTTC
CASRAAGVEAKNIQYF
>TRBV30|TRBJ2-2|TRBD1|.
TGTGCCTGGACCGGGACAGGGGGCGCCTTCACCGGGGAGCTGTTTTTT
CAWTGTGGAFTGELFF
>TRBV5-6|TRBJ2-7|TRBD2|.
TGTGCCAGCAGCCGCCGGGGAGGGAGGGGATCCTACGAGCAGTACTTC
CASSRRGGRGSYEQYF
>TRBV4-2|TRBJ2-1|.|once
TGTGCCAGCAGCCCTGGAAGGGGTGTTGATTATGAGCAGTTCTTC
CASSPGRGVDYEQFF
>TRBV19|TRBJ1-5|.|.
TGTGCCAGTACCTTCGGGGGTCAGCCCCAGCATTTT
CASTFGGQPQHF
>TRBV5-1|TRBJ1-1|.|.
TGCGCCAGCAGCCCGGGTGGGGCCTCGGTTGAAGCTTTCTTT
CASSPGGASVEAFF
>TRBV3-1/TRBV3-2|TRBJ2-6|TRBD2|few
TGTGCCAGCAGCCAAGCGGGGCTAGCGGGAAGCTCTGGGGCCAACGTCCTGACTTTC
CASSQAGLAGSSGANVLTF
>TRBV5-6|TRBJ2-3|.|.
TGTGCCAGCAGCTTGGCATCAGGGGACCGGTCAGATACGCAGTATTTT
CASSLASGDRSDTQYF
>TRBV11-2|TRBJ1-6|.|.
TGTGCCAGCAGTCCCGGGTCGGCCTATAATTCACCCCTCCACTTT
CASSPGSAYNSPLHF
>TRBV5-4|TRBJ2-2|.|once
TGTGCCAGCAGCTTGGGTCTAGCGCTTGACACCGGGGAGCTGTTTTTT
CASSLGLALDTGELFF
>TRBV14|TRBJ2-1|.|.
TGTGCCAGCAGCCCAGGAAATGAGCAGTTCTTC
CASSPGNEQFF
>TRBV15|TRBJ2-1|TRBD2|.
TGTGCCACCAGAGGGACTAGCGGGAGTTATGAGCAGTTCTTC
CATRGTSGSYEQFF
>TRBV6-5|TRBJ1-1|.|.
TGTGCCAGCACTTTGGACAGCCAGATGAACACTGAAGCTTTCTTT
CASTLDSQMNTEAFF
>TRBV7-9|TRBJ2-3|.|few
TGTGCCAGCAGCCCAGTCTCCACGACAAATACGCAGTATTTT
CASSPVSTTNTQYF
>TRBV7-3|TRBJ2-2|.|.
TGTGCCAGCAGCGTTAGCGGAAGGACTGACACCGGGGAGCTGTTTTTT
CASSVSGRTDTGELFF
>TRBV5-1|TRBJ1-4|TRBD1|.
TGCGCCAGCAGCTCCGGACAGGGGAGTGAAAAACTGTTTTTT
CASSSGQGSEKLFF